The 22 T cell receptor beta chains below come from one sample, sequenced in a study of blood T cell repertoires in COVID-19. Sequencing was performed with immunoSEQ multiplex PCR; in TCRdb, only in-frame clones are kept and a portion is missing. The sample holds around 350,000 clones, more than 85% seen once. The specimen sequenced was peripheral blood. The receptors stem from a human donor in a cohort sampled during active COVID-19.

This sequence joins TRBV2 and TRBJ2-2, with TRBD2 matching over 11 bases. The CDR3 loop spans 14 amino acids. V gave up 6 bases and J gave up 5 bases; unmatched junction bases: 2. Germline CDR1 is SNHLY and CDR2 is FYNNEI. The DNA for the CDR3 is TGTGCCAGCAGGACTAGCGGGGCAACCGGGGAGCTGTTTTTT. This sequence encodes CASRTSGATGELFF.

For the CDR3, the DNA is TGTGCCAGCAGCCGCGGGAGGATGAACGAGCAGTACTTC. Its translation is CASSRGRMNEQYF. The V gene is TRBV11-2, the J gene TRBJ2-7; 8 bases fit TRBD2. In germline, CDR1 is SGHAT, CDR2 FQNNGV. This CDR3 contains 13 residues. With V trimmed by 5 bases and J by 5 bases, 5 bases remained unmatched.

This chain connects TRBV7-3 to TRBJ2-1; TRBD1 matches at 8 bases. The germline V gene has CDR1 SGHTA and CDR2 FQGTGA. J was trimmed by 1 base and V by 3 bases; bases with no gene match: 5. CDR3 length: 16 amino acids. CDR3 in amino acids: CASSFRGQASYNEQFF. Here the CDR3 DNA reads TGTGCCAGCAGCTTCAGGGGGCAGGCTTCCTACAATGAGCAGTTCTTC.

CDR3 loop: CASSDADRAETQYF. The DNA of the CDR3 is TGCGCCAGCAGCGACGCCGACAGGGCGGAGACCCAGTACTTC. The chain couples TRBV5-1 to TRBJ2-5, with TRBD1 matching 7 bases. The V and J ends lost 4 bases and 5 bases, in that order; junction bases with no gene match: 8. The CDR3 is 14 residues long. In germline, CDR1 is SGHRS, CDR2 YFSETQ.

V and J are TRBV7-3 and TRBJ2-1; 9 nucleotides line up with TRBD2. V trimming: 5 bases; J trimming: 2 bases; junction bases outside the gene matches: 7. CDR3 length: 16 residues. Germline values: CDR1 SGHTA, CDR2 FQGTGA. The CDR3 DNA is TGTGCCAGCAGCCCTCGGTCTAGCGGGACCTACAATGAGCAGTTCTTC. It specifies CASSPRSSGTYNEQFF.

The CDR3 DNA reads as TGCGCCAGCAGCTTCGCGTACCAAGAGACCCAGTACTTC. Translating gives CASSFAYQETQYF. The V and J genes are TRBV5-1 and TRBJ2-5; D gene unclear. The CDR3 is 13 residues long. CDR1 SGHRS and CDR2 YFSETQ come from the germline V gene. Trimming stripped 2 bases from V and 0 bases from J, with 5 bases between.

The chain joins TRBV10-3 to TRBJ2-3, with a weak D call TRBD1 (6 bases). The V end was cut by 3 bases, the J end by 8 bases, with 18 bases between. CDR1 ENHRY and CDR2 SYGVKD come from the germline V gene. There are 15 residues in the CDR3. CDR3 residues: CAISEIGGEVGTQYF. Written as DNA, the CDR3 is TGTGCCATCAGTGAAATAGGGGGAGAGGTGGGTACGCAGTATTTT.

This rearrangement joins TRBV28 to TRBJ2-5, with D maybe TRBD1 (5 bases). V dropped 3 bases and J dropped 0 bases, with 11 bases sitting between them. This CDR3 spans 15 amino acids. Germline V gene lookup returns CDR1 MDHEN and CDR2 SYDVKM. CDR3 DNA: TGTGCCAGCAGTTTTCCAGGGCACTACCAAGAGACCCAGTACTTC. It encodes CASSFPGHYQETQYF.

V gene TRBV18 combines with J gene TRBJ2-3; 13 nucleotides agree with TRBD2. CDR3 length equals 16 residues. Germline assignment: CDR1 KGHSH and CDR2 LQKENI. The V and J ends lost 2 bases and 1 base, in that order; junction bases with no gene match: 0. The CDR3 DNA is TGTGCCAGCTCACCAGGACTAGCGGGGGGCACAGATACGCAGTATTTT. It encodes CASSPGLAGGTDTQYF.

This clone came up once. The chain combines TRBV28 with TRBJ2-1, with D possibly TRBD1 on 6 matching bases. Per germline, CDR1 MDHEN and CDR2 SYDVKM. The CDR3 has 12 residues. The germline V and J ends were trimmed by 6 bases and 9 bases, with 12 bases remaining between them. CDR3 residues: CASRPGAGEQFF. DNA of the CDR3: TGTGCCAGCAGACCAGGGGCAGGTGAGCAGTTCTTC. Based on the CDR3 plus reference TRBV28 and TRBJ2-1, the full variable domain is DVKVTQSSRYLVKRTGEKVFLECVQDMDHENMFWYRQDPGLGLRLIYFSYDVKMKEKGDIPEGYSVSREKKERFSLILESASTNQTSMYLCASRPGAGEQFFGPGTRLTVL.

The chain recombines TRBV7-2 with TRBJ2-1; possible D gene TRBD1, 7 bases. Germline V gives CDR1 SGHTA, CDR2 FQGNSA. V shed 5 bases and J shed 6 bases, with 17 bases lying between them. The CDR3 is 15 amino acids. The CDR3 sequence: CASSKGGTGANEQFF. CDR3 nucleotides: TGTGCCAGCAGCAAGGGGGGTACAGGGGCCAATGAGCAGTTCTTC.

The chain carries TRBV7-9 and TRBJ2-3; possible D gene TRBD2, 5 bases. The CDR3 is 12 amino acids. Per the germline V gene, CDR1 is SEHNR and CDR2 is FQNEAQ (reference sequence). Trimming pared 5 bases from V and 4 bases from J, leaving 7 bases between. CDR3 amino acids: CASSLSADTQYF. CDR3 coding DNA: TGTGCCAGCAGCCTTAGCGCAGATACGCAGTATTTT.

V is TRBV9 and J is TRBJ1-6; D is possibly TRBD1 (5 bases). Germline lookup yields CDR1 SGDLS and CDR2 YYNGEE. V shed 2 bases and J shed 5 bases, with 5 bases lying between them. This CDR3 is 13 amino acids long. CDR3 coding DNA: TGTGCCAGCAGCGTGACAGATAATTCACCCCTCCACTTT. Amino acids: CASSVTDNSPLHF.

This chain uses TRBV7-9 with TRBJ1-3; D call uncertain. The CDR3 contains 15 residues. The germline V and J ends were trimmed by 0 bases and 3 bases, with 9 bases remaining between them. Germline CDR1 is SEHNR and CDR2 is FQNEAQ (reference sequence). The CDR3 spells CASSLAVAGGNTIYF. The CDR3 DNA reads TGTGCCAGCAGCTTAGCGGTGGCAGGTGGAAACACCATATATTTT. Full variable domain (outside the CDR3, taken from reference TRBV7-9 and TRBJ1-3): DTGVSQNPRHKITKRGQNVTFRCDPISEHNRLYWYRQTLGQGPEFLTYFQNEAQLEKSRLLSDRFSAERPKGSFSTLEIQRTEQGDSAMYLCASSLAVAGGNTIYFGEGSWLTVV.

The CDR3 DNA follows: TGTGCCAGCAGCCAAAGGAACACAGGGGAATTGGATGAGCAGTTCTTC. Residues: CASSQRNTGELDEQFF. V usage is TRBV16 and J usage is TRBJ2-1; TRBD1 matches 7 bases. The length of the CDR3 is 16 residues. CDR1 and CDR2 from the germline V gene are KGHSY and FQNENV. V shed 2 bases and J 8 bases; nucleotides not matched to a gene: 12.

CDR3: CASSVQGWRSPLHF. Here the CDR3 DNA reads TGTGCCAGCAGCGTTCAGGGGTGGCGGTCACCCCTCCACTTT. The chain has TRBV2 and TRBJ1-6; weak D call: TRBD1 (6 bases). The CDR3 is 14 residues long. Trimming left V 6 bases short and J 10 bases short, with 16 bases between. Germline assignment: CDR1 SNHLY and CDR2 FYNNEI.

This clone was seen only a few times. The chain employs TRBV15 and TRBJ2-1; D may be TRBD2 (5 bases). Germline CDR1 and CDR2: LNHNV and YYDKDF (reference sequence). CDR3 length: 18 residues. V was trimmed by 5 bases and J by 6 bases, leaving 26 bases between them. This chain's CDR3 is CATSSFDPQREFSNEQFF. In DNA, the CDR3 is TGTGCCACCAGCTCCTTTGACCCCCAGAGGGAGTTTAGCAATGAGCAGTTCTTC.

The rearrangement joins TRBV3-1 (or the pseudogene TRBV3-2) to TRBJ1-2; D gene unclear. Between the trimmed V and J ends, which lost 5 bases and 4 bases, there was a span of 11 bases. Germline CDR1 is LGHDT and CDR2 is YNNKEL (reference sequence). The CDR3 is made up of 13 amino acids. CDR3 sequence (DNA): TGTGCCAGCAGCTCCCCGGGGATCTATGGCTACACCTTC. This sequence encodes CASSSPGIYGYTF.

V is TRBV30 and J is TRBJ2-3; a weak D match, TRBD2 (6 bases). CDR1 GTSNPN and CDR2 SVGIG come from the germline V gene (reference sequence). Trimming pared 3 bases from V and 3 bases from J, leaving 13 bases between. CDR3 size: 14 residues. CDR3 sequence (DNA): TGTGCCTGGAGCGGCCGGGCGGGGACAGATACGCAGTATTTT. It translates to CAWSGRAGTDTQYF.

Here the CDR3 DNA reads TGTGCCAGCGGTAACTATTACTATGGCTACACCTTC. Its protein product is CASGNYYYGYTF. The rearrangement links TRBV28 to TRBJ1-2; D gene ambiguous. Germline-derived CDR1 and CDR2 are MDHEN and SYDVKM. The V gene lost 8 bases and the J gene lost 3 bases, with 10 bases spanning the gap. The CDR3 is made up of 12 amino acids.

Only a few counts were recorded for this clone. The chain has TRBV9 and TRBJ1-2; a weak D match, TRBD1 (5 bases). There are 15 residues in the CDR3. The V gene's germline CDR1 is SGDLS and CDR2 YYNGEE. V lost 3 bases, J lost 8 bases, and 20 bases lay in between. CDR3 in amino acids: CASSGGGTHIEGYTF. The DNA of the CDR3 is TGTGCCAGCAGCGGGGGGGGGACCCACATCGAGGGCTACACCTTC. Drawing the rest from reference TRBV9 and TRBJ1-2, the complete variable domain is DSGVTQTPKHLITATGQRVTLRCSPRSGDLSVYWYQQSLDQGLQFLIQYYNGEERAKGNILERFSAQQFPDLHSELNLSSLELGDSALYFCASSGGGTHIEGYTFGSGTRLTVV.

This rearrangement joins TRBV19 to TRBJ2-2; weak D call: TRBD2 (7 bases). V shed 2 bases and J shed 2 bases, with 12 bases lying between them. CDR1 is LNHDA, CDR2 SQIVND, per germline (reference sequence). The CDR3 contains 16 residues. DNA of the CDR3: TGTGCCAGTAGTATATATGCGGGGGCAAACACCGGGGAGCTGTTTTTT. Translated, it gives CASSIYAGANTGELFF.